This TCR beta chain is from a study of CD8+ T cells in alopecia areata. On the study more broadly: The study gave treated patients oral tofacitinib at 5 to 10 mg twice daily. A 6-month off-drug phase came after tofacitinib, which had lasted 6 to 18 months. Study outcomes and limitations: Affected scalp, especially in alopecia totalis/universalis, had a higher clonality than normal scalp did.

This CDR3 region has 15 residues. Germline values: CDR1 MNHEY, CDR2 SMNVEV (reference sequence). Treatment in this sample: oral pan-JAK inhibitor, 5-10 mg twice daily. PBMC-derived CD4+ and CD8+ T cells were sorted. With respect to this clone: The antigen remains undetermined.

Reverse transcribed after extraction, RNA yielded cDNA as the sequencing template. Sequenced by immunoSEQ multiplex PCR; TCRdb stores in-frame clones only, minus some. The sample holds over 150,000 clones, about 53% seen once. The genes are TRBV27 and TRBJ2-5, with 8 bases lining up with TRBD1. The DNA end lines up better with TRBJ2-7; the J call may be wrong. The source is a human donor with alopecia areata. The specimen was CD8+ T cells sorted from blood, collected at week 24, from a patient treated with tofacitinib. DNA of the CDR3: TGTGCCAGCAGTTTATCCGGGACAGGAAACTACGAGCAGTACTTC. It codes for CASSLSGTGNYEQYF.